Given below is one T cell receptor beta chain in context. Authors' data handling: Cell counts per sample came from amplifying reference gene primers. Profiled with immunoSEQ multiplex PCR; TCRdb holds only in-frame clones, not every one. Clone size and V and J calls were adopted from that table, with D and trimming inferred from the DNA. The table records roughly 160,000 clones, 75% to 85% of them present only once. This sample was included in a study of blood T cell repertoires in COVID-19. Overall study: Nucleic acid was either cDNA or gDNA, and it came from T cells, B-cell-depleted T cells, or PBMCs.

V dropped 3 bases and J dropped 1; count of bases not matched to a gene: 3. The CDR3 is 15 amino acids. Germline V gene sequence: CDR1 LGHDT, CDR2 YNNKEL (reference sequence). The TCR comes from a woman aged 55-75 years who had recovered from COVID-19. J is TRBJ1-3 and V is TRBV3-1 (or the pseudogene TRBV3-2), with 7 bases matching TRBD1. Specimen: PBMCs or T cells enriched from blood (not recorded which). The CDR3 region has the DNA TGTGCCAGCAGCCATTTACAGGGGTCTGGAAACACCATATATTTT. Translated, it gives CASSHLQGSGNTIYF.